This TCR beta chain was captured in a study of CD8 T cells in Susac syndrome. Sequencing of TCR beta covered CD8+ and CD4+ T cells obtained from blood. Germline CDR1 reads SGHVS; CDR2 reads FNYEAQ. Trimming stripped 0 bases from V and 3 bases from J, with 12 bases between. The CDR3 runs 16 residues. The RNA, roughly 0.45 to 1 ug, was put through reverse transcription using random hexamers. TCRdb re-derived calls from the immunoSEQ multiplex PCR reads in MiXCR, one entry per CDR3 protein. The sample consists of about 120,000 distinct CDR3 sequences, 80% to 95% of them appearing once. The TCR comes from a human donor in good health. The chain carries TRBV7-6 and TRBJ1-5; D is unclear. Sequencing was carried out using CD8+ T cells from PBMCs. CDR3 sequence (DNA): TGTGCCAGCAGCTTAGCGCCCGGGGATCCCAATCAGCCCCAGCATTTT. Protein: CASSLAPGDPNQPQHF.